Listed here are 16 T cell receptor beta chains from one sample, sequenced in a study of shared clonotypes between healthy human individuals. Only in-frame clones appear in the TCRdb table, and some are missing; sequencing was by immunoSEQ multiplex PCR. The table shows hundreds of thousands of clones, with around 67% occurring only once. The sample consisted of memory CD4+ T cells sorted from blood. Subset given: CD45RA-negative fraction. The receptors here all came from a woman aged 25-40 years in good health.

CDR3 nucleotides: TGTGCCAGCAGTTACTCGACCGGACTAGCGTACGAGCAGTACTTC. This translates into CASSYSTGLAYEQYF. The chain employs TRBV6-5 and TRBJ2-7, with 9 bases identical to TRBD2. Looked up from germline, CDR1 is MNHEY and CDR2 is SVGAGI. The ends lost 0 bases at V and 4 bases at J; junction bases unmatched: 4. This CDR3 region has 15 residues.

The gene calls are TRBV6-1 and TRBJ2-3; D not certain. CDR1 and CDR2 (germline): MNHNS, SASEGT. The CDR3 length is 16 residues. Trimming removed 3 bases from V and 2 bases from J, with 15 bases in between. CDR3 in amino acids: CASSDPVLAVTDTQYF. CDR3 nucleotide sequence: TGTGCCAGCAGTGATCCGGTGTTAGCAGTCACAGATACGCAGTATTTT.

This rearrangement joins TRBV2 to TRBJ1-6; D gene unclear. Germline V gene sequence: CDR1 SNHLY, CDR2 FYNNEI. The CDR3 has 10 amino acids. Trimming took off 7 bases at V and 11 bases at J, with 6 bases between the two ends. The CDR3 nucleotides are TGTGCCAGCACTAGGGCACCCCTCCACTTT. This translates into CASTRAPLHF. The full variable domain, its missing parts supplied by reference TRBV2 and TRBJ1-6, is EPEVTQTPSHQVTQMGQEVILRCVPISNHLYFYWYRQILGQKVEFLVSFYNNEISEKSEIFDDQFSVERPDGSNFTLKIRSTKLEDSAMYFCASTRAPLHFGNGTRLTVT.

V gene TRBV28 combines with J gene TRBJ2-7; 7 bases fit TRBD1. CDR3 length: 17 residues. Germline lookup yields CDR1 MDHEN and CDR2 SYDVKM. Trimming at V came to 5 bases and at J to 0 bases, leaving 13 bases not matched to a gene. The CDR3 region has the DNA TGTGCCAGCAGTCTCTGGCCCGGGACAGTCAGCTCCTACGAGCAGTACTTC. Its protein is CASSLWPGTVSSYEQYF.

The rearrangement joins TRBV18 to TRBJ1-2; D is undetermined. Deletions cut 5 bases from V and 3 bases from J, with 10 bases between. Germline CDR1 is KGHSH and CDR2 is LQKENI. This CDR3 is built from 13 residues. The CDR3 here is CASSAGEDYGYTF. CDR3 DNA sequence: TGTGCCAGCTCAGCAGGAGAAGACTATGGCTACACCTTC.

The sample holds a few counts of this clone. The CDR3 DNA reads as TGTGCCAGCAGCTTTAGTTACACCCCTAAGGGCTATGGCTACACCTTC. Translation gives CASSFSYTPKGYGYTF. The V call is TRBV5-5, the J call TRBJ1-2; no firm D call. Trimming took 2 bases from V and 4 from J, leaving 18 bases between them. The CDR3 spans 16 residues. The germline gives CDR1 SGHKS, CDR2 YYEKEE (reference sequence).

The table lists this clone with many counts. This chain links TRBV28 with TRBJ2-1, with D perhaps TRBD1 (6 bases). Germline V CDR1 and CDR2: MDHEN, SYDVKM. This CDR3 has 15 amino acids. Trimming pared 7 bases from V and 0 bases from J, leaving 13 bases between. The CDR3 loop reads CASKQEDSSYNEQFF. CDR3 sequence (DNA): TGTGCCAGCAAACAAGAGGACAGCTCCTACAATGAGCAGTTCTTC.

In its sample, this clone was seen a few times. This rearrangement joins TRBV7-2 to TRBJ1-1, with D possibly TRBD1 on 5 matching bases. The ends were cut back, 5 bases at V and 1 base at J, with 14 bases in the middle. This CDR3 is built from 15 residues. Per the germline V gene, CDR1 is SGHTA and CDR2 is FQGNSA. The CDR3 sequence: CASSPQLTGNTEAFF. The CDR3, as DNA: TGTGCCAGCAGCCCACAACTTACAGGGAACACTGAAGCTTTCTTT.

The chain uses TRBV5-1 and TRBJ2-7; the D gene is possibly TRBD2 (6 bases). This CDR3 has 15 residues. The V and J ends lost 3 bases and 2 bases respectively, with 15 bases between them. In germline, CDR1 is SGHRS, CDR2 YFSETQ. The CDR3 sequence: CASSSGVSGTYEQYF. The CDR3 nucleotides read TGCGCCAGCAGCTCGGGGGTTAGCGGAACCTACGAGCAGTACTTC.

The genes are TRBV30 and TRBJ1-5; no definite D call. V lost 0 bases and J lost 0, with 6 bases in between. Germline V CDR1 and CDR2: GTSNPN, SVGIG (reference sequence). The CDR3 length is 14 residues. In nucleotides, the CDR3 is TGTGCCTGGAGTGTACCAGTTAGCAATCAGCCCCAGCATTTT. Residues: CAWSVPVSNQPQHF.

The rearrangement joins TRBV5-1 to TRBJ2-3; 7 positions match TRBD2. Germline assignment: CDR1 SGHRS and CDR2 YFSETQ. This CDR3 spans 15 amino acids. The V and J ends lost 0 bases and 5 bases, in that order; junction bases with no gene match: 6. The CDR3 region has the DNA TGCGCCAGCAGCTTGGGACGCGGGAGCGGAGATACGCAGTATTTT. Its protein product is CASSLGRGSGDTQYF.

The rearrangement links TRBV7-9 to TRBJ2-1; 8 bases are shared with TRBD2. J was trimmed by 6 bases and V by 5 bases; bases with no gene match: 6. From germline, CDR1 is SEHNR and CDR2 FQNEAQ (reference sequence). The CDR3 runs 14 residues. CDR3 residues: CASSAYGRGNEQFF. Written as DNA, the CDR3 is TGTGCCAGCAGCGCCTACGGGAGGGGCAATGAGCAGTTCTTC.

V is TRBV6-5 and J is TRBJ2-7, with D tentatively TRBD2 (6 bases). Germline CDR1 reads MNHEY; CDR2 reads SVGAGI. CDR3 length: 13 amino acids. Trimming cost V 8 bases and J 4 bases, with 15 bases left between them. CDR3 sequence (DNA): TGTGCCAGCGGGGGGACTGGTAGGTACGAGCAGTACTTC. Translating gives CASGGTGRYEQYF.

V and J are TRBV27 and TRBJ1-2; perhaps TRBD1 as D (5 bases). Trimming shortened V by 2 bases and J by 6 bases, and 13 bases separated the two germline ends. This CDR3 has 14 residues. CDR1 is MNHEY and CDR2 is SMNVEV in the germline V gene (reference sequence). CDR3: CASSLIDSTDGYTF. The CDR3 DNA reads as TGTGCCAGCAGTTTAATCGACAGTACTGATGGCTACACCTTC.

The chain has TRBV2 and TRBJ2-1; 9 positions agree with TRBD2. CDR1 SNHLY and CDR2 FYNNEI come from the germline V gene. V shed 5 bases and J 6 bases; nucleotides not matched to a gene: 5. The CDR3 runs to 14 residues. CDR3: CASSPLAGVNEQFF. The DNA for the CDR3 is TGTGCCAGCAGTCCTTTAGCGGGAGTCAATGAGCAGTTCTTC.

The chain uses TRBV30 and TRBJ1-1; no firm D call. The ends were cut back, 2 bases at V and 1 base at J, with 11 bases in the middle. Germline values: CDR1 GTSNPN, CDR2 SVGIG (reference sequence). The CDR3 length is 14 residues. The CDR3 loop is CAWSWGRPNTEAFF. The CDR3, as DNA: TGTGCCTGGAGTTGGGGAAGACCGAACACTGAAGCTTTCTTT.